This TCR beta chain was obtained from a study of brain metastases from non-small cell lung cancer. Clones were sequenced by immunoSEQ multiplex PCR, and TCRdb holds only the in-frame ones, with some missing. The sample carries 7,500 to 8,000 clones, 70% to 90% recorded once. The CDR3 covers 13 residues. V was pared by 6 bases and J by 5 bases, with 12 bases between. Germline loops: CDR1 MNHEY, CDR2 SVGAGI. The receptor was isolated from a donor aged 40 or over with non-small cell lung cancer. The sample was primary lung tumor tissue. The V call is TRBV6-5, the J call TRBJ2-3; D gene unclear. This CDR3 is CASSIKGIDTQYF. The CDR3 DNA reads TGTGCCAGCAGCATCAAAGGCATAGATACGCAGTATTTT.